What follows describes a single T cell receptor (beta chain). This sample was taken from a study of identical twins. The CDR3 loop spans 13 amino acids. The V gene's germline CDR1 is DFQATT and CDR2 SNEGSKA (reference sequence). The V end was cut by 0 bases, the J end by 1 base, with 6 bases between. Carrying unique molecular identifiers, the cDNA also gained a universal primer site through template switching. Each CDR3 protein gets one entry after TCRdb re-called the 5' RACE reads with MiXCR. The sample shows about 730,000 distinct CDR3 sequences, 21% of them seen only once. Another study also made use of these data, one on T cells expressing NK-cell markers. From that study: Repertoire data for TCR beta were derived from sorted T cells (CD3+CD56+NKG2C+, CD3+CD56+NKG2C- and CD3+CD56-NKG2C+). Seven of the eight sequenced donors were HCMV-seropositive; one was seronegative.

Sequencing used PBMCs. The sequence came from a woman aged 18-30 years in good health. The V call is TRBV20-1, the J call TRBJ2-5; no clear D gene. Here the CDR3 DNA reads TGCAGTGCTAGAGATGTCTTCCAAGAGACCCAGTACTTC. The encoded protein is CSARDVFQETQYF.